This paragraph covers one T cell receptor (beta chain) sequence. Its specificity is unknown. The TRB cDNA libraries were prepared by 5' RACE with UMI labels. TCRdb derives one entry per CDR3 protein from the 5' RACE reads, leaving out DNA. This repertoire includes fewer than 65,000 distinct CDR3 sequences. CD45RO-CCR7+CD27+CD95- defined naive CD8+ T cells. Germline CDR1 reads PRHDT; CDR2 reads FYEKMQ (reference sequence). The CDR3 spans 15 residues. This specimen belongs to a study of CXCR3-negative and CXCR3-positive naive CD8 T cells. Study results and caveats: Fresh PBMCs went into most assays, and CXCR3 expression partly declined after cryopreservation. Naive cells positive for CXCR3 carried more hydrophobic TRB CDR3s than CXCR3-negative ones. Diversity in memory CD8+ cells fell much lower than the comparably high levels seen in both naive subsets.

The sequence was obtained from a human donor in good health. Some clones in this sample may be carry-over from other donors' samples. Sequenced: naive CXCR3+ CD8+ T cells from blood. Subset defined: CD45RO-CCR7+CD27+CD95- naive CD8+ T cells expressing CXCR3 (TNR3+). V is TRBV13 and J is TRBJ1-1. The CDR3 is CASSLGGSGYTEAFF.